The present entry profiles one TCR beta chain with its context. Seattle patients were enrolled while actively infected and followed longitudinally. This sample was included in a study of blood T cell repertoires in COVID-19. On the study more broadly: Sites across the United States, Italy and Spain contributed samples from acute and convalescent COVID-19. In each case, the material was cDNA or gDNA derived from T cells, B-cell-depleted T cells, or PBMCs.

CDR1 and CDR2 (germline): LNHDA, SQIVND (reference sequence). Trimming pared 7 bases from V and 4 bases from J, leaving 16 bases between. The CDR3 contains 14 residues. Method: immunoSEQ multiplex PCR; TCRdb's copy keeps in-frame clones and lacks some. The sample includes some 310,000 clones, nearly 90% of them seen just once. This receptor was taken from a middle-aged woman with COVID-19, enrolled during active disease. Sequenced input: peripheral blood. The V call is TRBV19, the J call TRBJ1-1; TRBD1 is a possible D gene (6 bases). The CDR3 here is CASIVAGVSTEAFF. As DNA, the CDR3 is TGTGCCAGTATAGTCGCAGGGGTAAGCACTGAAGCTTTCTTT.